This T cell receptor beta chain was identified in a study of Ad26.COV2.S vaccination and SARS-CoV-2 variants. Profiled with immunoSEQ multiplex PCR; TCRdb holds only in-frame clones, not every one. The table has fewer than 150,000 clones, more than 80% seen once. Only a few counts were recorded for this clone. Its target is not known. Germline lookup yields CDR1 SGHKS and CDR2 YYEKEE (reference sequence). The CDR3 covers 14 residues. Trimming removed 4 bases from V and 3 bases from J; junction bases left unmatched: 4. Study observations and caveats: Using TCR breadth and depth analyses may have led to underestimated total T cell responses. Non-spike TCR breadth was similar in vaccine and placebo recipients.

This specimen consisted of peripheral blood, obtained after recovery from COVID-19. The TCR sequence derives from a human donor who had recovered from COVID-19. The gene calls are TRBV5-5 and TRBJ1-1, with 9 bases aligning to TRBD1. CDR3 sequence: CASSPGQGDTEAFF. CDR3 DNA sequence: TGTGCCAGCAGCCCGGGACAGGGAGACACTGAAGCTTTCTTT.